The present TCR beta chain was sequenced within a study of T-cell memory formation after mild COVID-19. One entry per CDR3 protein results from TCRdb running MiXCR on the 5' RACE reads. The sample includes roughly 130,000 distinct CDR3 sequences, about a sixth of them seen just once. There are 21 residues in the CDR3. Germline CDR1 MNHEY, CDR2 SVGAGI. V was clipped by 2 bases and J by 0 bases, with 23 bases between them. This clonotype was counted between two and nine times. Source material: PBMCs or a T cell subset sorted from them (not recorded which). The sequence derives from a man younger than 35 who had mild COVID-19 (a few samples of this study predate the infection). Cell type and time point are not known. The chain links TRBV6-5 to TRBJ2-6; the D call may be TRBD1 or TRBD2 (5 bases each). CDR3 coding DNA: TGTGCCAGCAGTTACGGGGGAGTTGGGGGTAGGGGCCGCTCTGGGGCCAACGTCCTGACTTTC. It is translated as CASSYGGVGGRGRSGANVLTF.